The entry below describes one T cell receptor (beta chain). The CDR3 spans 15 residues. Trimming cost V 2 bases and J 4 bases, with 15 bases left between them. CDR1 is LGHNT and CDR2 is FRNRAP in the germline V gene. The record originates from a study of regulatory T cells in long-lasting Graves disease. Noted time point: newly diagnosed GD, antithyroid drugs for less than 3 months. The TCR library was prepared using RNA isolated from PBMCs. Library construction for TCR beta used iRepertoire HTBI primers and Arm-PCR of CDR3 regions. TCRdb ran MiXCR on the multiplex PCR reads and lists one entry per CDR3 protein. Seen here are 410,000 or so distinct CDR3 sequences, about 15% observed once, and the top ten hold about a sixth. These data were also reused for a study on T cells in Graves' hyperthyroidism and ophthalmopathy. Per that study: Patients counted as stable if ophthalmopathy did not develop within 18 months. From stable hyperthyroidism, ophthalmopathy was separated by a 13 V-J model.

The chain links TRBV12-5 to TRBJ2-7; TRBD1 or TRBD2 may be the D gene (6 bases each). Source: peripheral blood mononuclear cells (PBMCs), taken at new diagnosis, from a patient treated with antithyroid drugs. This clonotype originated in a woman aged 25 to 39 with Graves disease. The CDR3 DNA reads as TGTGCTAGTGGTTTGCCCCGTGGAGGGGGGTACGAGCAGTACTTC. This encodes CASGLPRGGGYEQYF.